What follows is one TCR beta chain and its context. A COVID-19 case had been met by exposed participants during the 2 weeks before study entry. Repertoires were generated with immunoSEQ multiplex PCR, while TCRdb's copy carries only in-frame clones and drops some. In the table there are about 260,000 clones, more than 85% of which are singletons. This specimen comes from a study of blood T cell repertoires in COVID-19. Germline CDR1 is SGHRS and CDR2 is YFSETQ. This CDR3 region has 15 residues. V shed 0 bases, J shed 5 bases, and the junction held 5 bases outside the gene matches. V is TRBV5-1 and J is TRBJ2-7; 10 nucleotides agree with TRBD2. This TCR derives from a man in his forties who had been exposed to COVID-19. Input material: PBMCs or T cells enriched from blood (not recorded which). The DNA for the CDR3 is TGCGCCAGCAGCTTGGCGGCTAGCGGGAGTAACGAGCAGTACTTC. Protein sequence: CASSLAASGSNEQYF. Supplemented by reference TRBV5-1 and TRBJ2-7, the full variable domain reads KAGVTQTPRYLIKTRGQQVTLSCSPISGHRSVSWYQQTPGQGLQFLFEYFSETQRNKGNFPGRFSGRQFSNSRSEMNVSTLELGDSALYLCASSLAASGSNEQYFGPGTRLTVT.